This T cell receptor (beta chain) was retrieved from a study of beta chain features in type 1 diabetes. Overall study findings and caveats: Moderate but significant shortening of TCRB CDR3s was recorded in all four CD4+ subsets from Type 1 diabetes patients. cDNA-based reads could over-represent cells with high TCR expression.

Sort purity for all populations was recorded as exceeding 98%. All of the isolated RNA was reverse transcribed, so expressed TCRB transcripts were sequenced. Sequencing was performed with immunoSEQ multiplex PCR; in TCRdb, only in-frame clones are kept and a portion is missing. This table holds approximately 360,000 clones, roughly 12% found once. The CDR3 is 15 amino acids. J was trimmed by 5 bases and V by 0 bases; bases with no gene match: 5. CDR1 is MNHEY and CDR2 is SVGAGI in the germline V gene. In its sample, this clone was seen a few times. The antigen is unknown. The sequence came from a woman aged 18-29 years with type 1 diabetes. Input material: naive CD4+ T cells from blood. The genes are TRBV6-5 and TRBJ1-2; the match to TRBD1 covers 8 bases. The CDR3 nucleotides read TGTGCCAGCAGTTACTCAGGACAGGGAAATTATGGCTACACCTTC. It specifies CASSYSGQGNYGYTF.